These 10 T cell receptor beta chains came from one sample sequenced in a study of T-cell reconstitution after alpha-beta-depleted transplantation in children. Using unique molecular identifiers, the investigators prepared the TCRbeta library. TCRdb reprocessed the PCR reads via MiXCR and lists one record per CDR3 protein. The repertoire consists of approximately 240,000 distinct CDR3 sequences, with under 9.5% occurring once and the leading ten covering about 6%. The material sequenced was PBMCs from the stem cell graft donor, taken from the stem cell graft. These receptors were collected from a human donor who donated a stem cell graft to a child with acute lymphoblastic leukemia.

The V and J genes are TRBV6-2 or TRBV6-3 and TRBJ2-5, with D possibly being TRBD2 (5 bases). Germline CDR1 is MNHEY and CDR2 is SVGEGT. The CDR3 is 14 amino acids. The ends were cut back, 0 bases at V and 5 bases at J, with 10 bases in the middle. DNA for the CDR3: TGTGCCAGCAGTTACTCCACTTCGGGGGAGACCCAGTACTTC. Protein product: CASSYSTSGETQYF.

The chain has TRBV10-3 and TRBJ1-5; TRBD1 matches 9 bases. The CDR3 contains 18 residues. With V trimmed by 4 bases and J by 3 bases, 13 bases remained unmatched. The germline V gene encodes CDR1 ENHRY and CDR2 SYGVKD. The CDR3: CAISAVAGTGLLNQPQHF. The CDR3 DNA is TGTGCCATCAGTGCCGTTGCCGGGACAGGGCTCCTCAATCAGCCCCAGCATTTT.

In this sample, this clonotype turned up a few times. The chain combines TRBV7-2 with TRBJ2-5, with a tentative D call TRBD1 (6 bases). Germline CDR1 reads SGHTA; CDR2 reads FQGNSA. CDR3 length: 16 residues. V lost 0 bases and J lost 7, with 18 bases in between. The DNA of the CDR3 is TGTGCCAGCAGCTTAGCGGCCCGAGGGTCAGGGGCGACCCAGTACTTC. Translating it yields CASSLAARGSGATQYF.

Comment on this clonotype: A single base separates this from a much larger clone, so it may be a read error. The V call is TRBV12-3 or TRBV12-4, the J call TRBJ2-5; maybe TRBD2 (5 bases). The CDR3 is 13 residues long. Trimming took off 7 bases at V and 4 bases at J, with 13 bases between the two ends. The CDR3 DNA reads TGTGCCAGCACCCAAGAGGGTAGAGAGACCCAGTACTTC. Residues: CASTQEGRETQYF.

Ten or more counts support this clonotype. The rearrangement uses TRBV6-2 or TRBV6-3 and TRBJ1-5; 7 bases agree with TRBD1. V was clipped by 1 base and J by 1 base; unmatched bases: 1. Germline V gene lookup returns CDR1 MNHEY and CDR2 SVGEGT. The CDR3 runs to 15 residues. CDR3 amino acids: CASSYWDSSNQPQHF. CDR3 coding DNA: TGTGCCAGCAGTTACTGGGACAGCAGCAATCAGCCCCAGCATTTT.

There are many counts of this clonotype. The chain uses TRBV5-1 and TRBJ1-1; D is unresolved. CDR3 length: 13 residues. V lost 4 bases and J 0 bases, leaving 7 bases between the germline ends. CDR1 is SGHRS and CDR2 is YFSETQ in the germline V gene. This CDR3 is CASSAELNTEAFF. The DNA for the CDR3 is TGCGCCAGCAGCGCCGAGTTGAACACTGAAGCTTTCTTT.

This clonotype was seen a few times. CDR3 nucleotide sequence: TGCAGTGCTCGTTCGGGACTCCCCTTTAGCACAGATACGCAGTATTTT. As protein: CSARSGLPFSTDTQYF. The chain carries TRBV20-1 and TRBJ2-3; tentatively, D is TRBD2 (6 bases). V shed 5 bases and J shed 0 bases, with 18 bases lying between them. The length of the CDR3 is 16 residues. Per the germline V gene, CDR1 is DFQATT and CDR2 is SNEGSKA (reference sequence).

This clonotype was picked up a small number of times. This chain uses TRBV19 with TRBJ2-5, with D uncertain. Germline lookup yields CDR1 LNHDA and CDR2 SQIVND (reference sequence). The CDR3 runs 15 residues. V was trimmed by 1 base and J by 0 bases, leaving 9 bases between them. CDR3 region: CASSIGISYQETQYF. The CDR3 region has the DNA TGTGCCAGTAGTATAGGGATTTCTTACCAAGAGACCCAGTACTTC.

The CDR3 spells CASSFRLGGRDGSTDTQYF. CDR3 nucleotides: TGCGCCAGCAGCTTCCGACTGGGGGGCAGGGATGGGAGCACAGATACGCAGTATTTT. The gene calls are TRBV5-1 and TRBJ2-3, with D perhaps matching TRBD1 or TRBD2 (6 bases each). Trimming left V 2 bases short and J 0 bases short, with 22 bases between. The CDR3 totals 19 residues. The germline gives CDR1 SGHRS, CDR2 YFSETQ.

This clonotype was seen ten or more times. The CDR3 protein is CASSDRAQGDEQYF. CDR3 in DNA: TGTGCCAGCAGCGACCGAGCACAGGGAGACGAGCAGTACTTC. The J gene is TRBJ2-7, the V gene TRBV11-2; the D gene is possibly TRBD1 (6 bases). Germline V gene sequence: CDR1 SGHAT, CDR2 FQNNGV. This CDR3 has 14 amino acids. V lost 5 bases to trimming and J lost 5 bases, with 16 bases between them.